This T cell receptor beta chain was captured by sequencing in a study of post-analysis software for immune sequencing data. Study summary: Included courses were relapsing-remitting and secondary progressive multiple sclerosis; progressive-relapsing multiple sclerosis was also included. Findings and limits, study-wide: Patients used roughly five TRBV segments, including TRBV5-6, TRBV5-1 and TRBV20-1, more often than controls. Compared with controls, patients showed significantly lower normalized Chao1 diversity.

The authors incorporated unique molecular identifiers into the TCR beta cDNA libraries. TCRdb ran MiXCR on the PCR reads and lists one entry per CDR3 protein. This sample has under 200,000 distinct CDR3 sequences, with roughly 28% found just once. V gave up 4 bases and J gave up 3 bases; unmatched junction bases: 8. Germline assignment: CDR1 SGHDT and CDR2 YYEEEE. This CDR3 region has 16 residues. This clonotype was picked up many times. Its antigen is still unknown. This clonotype was sampled from a girl aged 2-17 years with multiple sclerosis. The rearrangement joins TRBV5-6 to TRBJ1-4; 8 bases align to TRBD1. The sequenced material came from blood. The CDR3 coding sequence is TGTGCCAGCAGCCTCGGACAGGGAGGCTCTAATGAAAAACTGTTTTTT. Amino acids: CASSLGQGGSNEKLFF. Variable domain in full (rest from reference TRBV5-6 and TRBJ1-4): DAGVTQSPTHLIKTRGQQVTLRCSPKSGHDTVSWYQQALGQGPQFIFQYYEEEERQRGNFPDRFSGHQFPNYSSELNVNALLLGDSALYLCASSLGQGGSNEKLFFGSGTQLSVL.